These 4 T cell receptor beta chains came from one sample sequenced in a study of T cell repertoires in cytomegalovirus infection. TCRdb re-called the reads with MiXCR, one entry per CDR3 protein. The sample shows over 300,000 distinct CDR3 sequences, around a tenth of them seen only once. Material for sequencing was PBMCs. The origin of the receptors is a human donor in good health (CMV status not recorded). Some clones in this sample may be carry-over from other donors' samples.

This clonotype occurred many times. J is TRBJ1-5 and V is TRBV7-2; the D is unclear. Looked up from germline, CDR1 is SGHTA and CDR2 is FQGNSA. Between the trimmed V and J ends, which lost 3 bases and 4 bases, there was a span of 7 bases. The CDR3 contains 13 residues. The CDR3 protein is CASSLTANQPQHF. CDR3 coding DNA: TGTGCCAGCAGCTTGACTGCGAATCAGCCCCAGCATTTT.

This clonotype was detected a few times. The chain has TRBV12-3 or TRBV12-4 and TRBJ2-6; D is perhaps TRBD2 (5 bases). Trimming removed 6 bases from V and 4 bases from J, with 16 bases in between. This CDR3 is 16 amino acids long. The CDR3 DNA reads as TGTGCCAGCAGATTACGAAGCGGAAACGGGGCCAACGTCCTGACTTTC. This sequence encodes CASRLRSGNGANVLTF.

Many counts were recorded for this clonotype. The DNA for the CDR3 is TGTGCCAGCAGCCGAGGGGGAAATGAGCAGTTCTTC. Translation gives CASSRGGNEQFF. J is TRBJ2-1 and V is TRBV7-2, with D possibly TRBD1 on 6 matching bases. V lost 5 bases and J lost 7, with 9 bases in between. Germline V gene sequence: CDR1 SGHTA, CDR2 FQGNSA. CDR3 size: 12 residues.

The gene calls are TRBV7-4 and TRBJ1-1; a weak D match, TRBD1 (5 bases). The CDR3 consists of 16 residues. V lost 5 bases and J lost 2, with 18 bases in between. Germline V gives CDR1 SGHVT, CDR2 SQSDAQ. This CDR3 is CASSTPERDLNTEAFF. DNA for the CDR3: TGTGCCAGCAGCACCCCAGAGAGGGACCTAAACACTGAAGCTTTCTTT.